What follows are 27 T cell receptor beta chains derived from one specimen sequenced in a study of blood T cell repertoires in COVID-19. The data were produced by immunoSEQ multiplex PCR, yet TCRdb's version contains in-frame clones alone and is incomplete. The table records around 230,000 clones, roughly nine tenths of them present only once. The sequencing input was PBMCs or T cells enriched from blood (not recorded which). These receptor sequences come from a woman between 25 and 40 years old who had recovered from COVID-19.

This sequence joins TRBV7-2 and TRBJ2-3; 14 positions agree with TRBD2. The CDR3 loop spans 18 amino acids. Germline CDR1 and CDR2: SGHTA and FQGNSA. The trim removed 5 bases at V and 2 bases at J, leaving 9 bases unmatched. CDR3 sequence (DNA): TGTGCCAGCAGCCTTACGGGGACTAGCGGGGGAACCACAGATACGCAGTATTTT. Its translation is CASSLTGTSGGTTDTQYF.

This clone was observed a single time. The J gene is TRBJ1-2, the V gene TRBV19; 9 bases agree with TRBD1. Looked up from germline, CDR1 is LNHDA and CDR2 is SQIVND (reference sequence). J lost 6 bases, V lost 4 bases, and 12 bases had no gene match. The CDR3 spans 16 residues. In nucleotides, the CDR3 is TGTGCCAGTAGTACGACAGGGGGTGCGTTTGGCGATGGCTACACCTTC. This sequence encodes CASSTTGGAFGDGYTF.

The CDR3 spells CASSPWEAGEQYF. The CDR3, as DNA: TGTGCCAGCAGTCCTTGGGAGGCGGGCGAGCAGTACTTC. The rearrangement links TRBV27 to TRBJ2-7; tentatively, D is TRBD2 (6 bases). CDR1 and CDR2 from the germline V gene are MNHEY and SMNVEV (reference sequence). CDR3 length: 13 amino acids. V was clipped by 5 bases and J by 6 bases, with 14 bases between them.

The genes are TRBV7-6 and TRBJ1-5, with D uncertain. The germline gives CDR1 SGHVS, CDR2 FNYEAQ. The CDR3 is 15 amino acids. V shed 5 bases and J shed 2 bases, with 13 bases lying between them. The CDR3 here is CASSPGPGGNQPQHF. The CDR3 DNA reads as TGTGCCAGCAGCCCTGGACCCGGGGGCAATCAGCCCCAGCATTTT.

J is TRBJ2-7 and V is TRBV12-1; the D segment call TRBD2 is taken from the table without a DNA check. TRBV12-1 counts as a pseudogene. The CDR3 has 15 amino acids. CDR3 residues: CASSPGTSGTYEQYF. In nucleotides, the CDR3 is TGTGCCAGCAGCCCCGGGACTAGCGGGACCTACGAGCAGTACTTC.

The CDR3 DNA is TGTGCCAGCAGCTTAGGACAGGCCCAAAAGCAGTTCTTC. Its protein product is CASSLGQAQKQFF. The chain carries TRBV7-3 and TRBJ2-1; 7 nucleotides match TRBD1. Germline CDR1 SGHTA, CDR2 FQGTGA. V was clipped by 2 bases and J by 11 bases; unmatched bases: 6. This CDR3 contains 13 residues. Together with reference TRBV7-3 and TRBJ2-1, the CDR3 gives the full variable domain: GAGVSQTPSNKVTEKGKYVELRCDPISGHTALYWYRQSLGQGPEFLIYFQGTGAADDSGLPNDRFFAVRPEGSVSTLKIQRTERGDSAVYLCASSLGQAQKQFFGPGTRLTVL.

J is TRBJ1-1 and V is TRBV6-2 or TRBV6-3, with no clear D. V gave up 2 bases and J gave up 4 bases, with 11 bases separating them. This CDR3 has 14 amino acids. Germline assignment: CDR1 MNHEY and CDR2 SVGEGT. Here the CDR3 reads CASSYGRFGTEAFF. CDR3 DNA sequence: TGTGCCAGCAGTTACGGGCGTTTTGGCACTGAAGCTTTCTTT.

The rearrangement joins TRBV7-6 to TRBJ2-5, with no clear D. Trimming removed 7 bases from V and 2 bases from J, with 11 bases in between. Germline V gene data show CDR1 as SGHVS and CDR2 as FNYEAQ. The CDR3 length is 13 residues. CDR3 region: CASTLANQETQYF. The CDR3 nucleotides are TGTGCCAGCACCCTTGCGAATCAAGAGACCCAGTACTTC.

The V call is TRBV6-2 or TRBV6-3, the J call TRBJ1-4; no reliable D call. Germline assignment: CDR1 MNHEY and CDR2 SVGEGT. The CDR3 contains 15 residues. V lost 4 bases to trimming and J lost 8 bases, with 17 bases between them. This CDR3 reads CASSFPGRLEEKLFF. In nucleotides, the CDR3 is TGTGCCAGCAGTTTCCCTGGCAGGTTGGAAGAAAAACTGTTTTTT.

The chain combines TRBV19 with TRBJ1-1, with 7 bases fitting TRBD1. V lost 7 bases to trimming and J lost 2 bases; unmatched junction nucleotides: 10. The CDR3 length is 15 residues. Germline CDR1 reads LNHDA; CDR2 reads SQIVND (reference sequence). The CDR3 DNA sequence: TGTGCCAGTACTAGGGGGCGAAGCCGTAACACTGAAGCTTTCTTT. It yields the protein CASTRGRSRNTEAFF.

The V and J genes are TRBV7-3 and TRBJ1-4; D is perhaps TRBD1 (6 bases). There are 16 residues in the CDR3. Germline V gene data show CDR1 as SGHTA and CDR2 as FQGTGA. The V end was cut by 1 base, the J end by 1 base, with 10 bases between. The CDR3, as DNA: TGTGCCAGCAGCTTAAGGCCCAGGGGAACTAATGAAAAACTGTTTTTT. Its translation is CASSLRPRGTNEKLFF.

J is TRBJ2-1 and V is TRBV4-3; 9 nucleotides align to TRBD2. The ends lost 0 bases at V and 4 bases at J; junction bases unmatched: 4. Germline CDR1 and CDR2: LGHNA and YSLEER. The CDR3 covers 16 residues. CDR3 nucleotide sequence: TGCGCCAGCAGCCAAGATCAGCGGGGGGATTACAATGAGCAGTTCTTC. Amino acid sequence: CASSQDQRGDYNEQFF.

J is TRBJ1-2 and V is TRBV19; no reliable D call. The CDR3 totals 14 residues. Trimming stripped 2 bases from V and 2 bases from J, with 9 bases between. CDR1 and CDR2 from the germline V gene are LNHDA and SQIVND (reference sequence). The CDR3 sequence: CASSITAANYGYTF. The CDR3, as DNA: TGTGCCAGTAGTATAACAGCCGCGAACTATGGCTACACCTTC.

The chain uses TRBV18 and TRBJ1-4; 8 bases line up with TRBD1. This CDR3 is 17 amino acids long. Germline CDR1 KGHSH, CDR2 LQKENI. The V segment lost 3 bases and the J segment 3 bases; nucleotides outside the gene matches: 9. In nucleotides, the CDR3 is TGTGCCAGCTCACCGCTCAGGGGGCCGACAGCTAATGAAAAACTGTTTTTT. Protein product: CASSPLRGPTANEKLFF.

This chain links TRBV5-1 with TRBJ1-2; D gene ambiguous. CDR3 length: 13 amino acids. V lost 4 bases and J lost 2, with 9 bases in between. Germline CDR1 reads SGHRS; CDR2 reads YFSETQ. CDR3 DNA: TGCGCCAGCAGCACAGAAACCAACTATGGCTACACCTTC. Translating gives CASSTETNYGYTF.

This clone was seen a single time. The chain has TRBV10-1 and TRBJ1-5, with D possibly TRBD1 on 6 matching bases. Per germline, CDR1 WNHNN and CDR2 SYGVQD (reference sequence). V shed 8 bases and J shed 3 bases, with 11 bases lying between them. The CDR3 has 13 residues. The CDR3 coding sequence is TGCGCCAGCCCGGACAGCCTCAATCAGCCCCAGCATTTT. It yields the protein CASPDSLNQPQHF.

The chain is built from TRBV25-1 and TRBJ1-2; D might be TRBD1 (5 bases). Trimming shortened V by 5 bases and J by 4 bases, and 17 bases separated the two germline ends. Germline lookup yields CDR1 MGHDK and CDR2 SYGVNS. The CDR3 is 15 residues long. The CDR3 region is CASSTNRGPSYGYTF. CDR3 nucleotide sequence: TGTGCCAGCAGTACGAATAGGGGCCCCTCCTATGGCTACACCTTC.

Here the CDR3 DNA reads TGTGCCAGCAGCGTCCTAGCGGAGACAGATACGCAGTATTTT. It specifies CASSVLAETDTQYF. The J gene is TRBJ2-3, the V gene TRBV9; 7 bases match TRBD2. V lost 2 bases, J lost 3 bases, and 3 bases stayed unmatched. Germline V gives CDR1 SGDLS, CDR2 YYNGEE. This CDR3 is 14 amino acids long.

The J gene is TRBJ2-3, the V gene TRBV9; 7 positions match TRBD2. The CDR3 contains 16 residues. Germline V gene sequence: CDR1 SGDLS, CDR2 YYNGEE. Trimming cost V 2 bases and J 10 bases; bases outside gene matches: 16. CDR3 bases: TGTGCCAGCAGCGTCGGGGAGGGGTACGCGTCGGTAGCGCAGTATTTT. It is translated as CASSVGEGYASVAQYF.

The chain recombines TRBV24-1 with TRBJ2-3; TRBD1 agrees at 10 bases. CDR3 length equals 19 residues. The J segment lost 2 bases and the V segment lost 8 bases, leaving 18 bases of the junction unmatched. CDR1 is KGHDR, CDR2 SFDVKD, per germline. The CDR3, as DNA: TGTGCCACCAATTCCGGACAGGGGGTCTTAGGGGGCGTCACAGATACGCAGTATTTT. This codes for CATNSGQGVLGGVTDTQYF.

V and J are TRBV6-5 and TRBJ1-4, with TRBD1 matching over 9 bases. This CDR3 contains 15 residues. Germline V lookup: CDR1 MNHEY, CDR2 SVGAGI. The ends lost 6 bases at V and 5 bases at J; junction bases unmatched: 7. The CDR3 DNA reads as TGTGCCAGCAGCAGATCCGGGACAGGGAATGAAAAACTGTTTTTT. It is translated as CASSRSGTGNEKLFF.

The gene calls are TRBV19 and TRBJ1-2; D unresolved. The CDR3 is 15 amino acids. Germline V gives CDR1 LNHDA, CDR2 SQIVND (reference sequence). Trimming removed 7 bases at V and 1 base at J, with 16 bases between. CDR3 in amino acids: CASTVGAADNYGYTF. The CDR3 DNA sequence: TGTGCCAGTACGGTCGGAGCGGCCGATAACTATGGCTACACCTTC.

This clone was recorded only once. This rearrangement joins TRBV11-3 to TRBJ2-2; 7 bases agree with TRBD2. The CDR3 length is 15 residues. Trimming took 0 bases from V and 4 from J; bases not matched to a gene: 2. Germline loops: CDR1 SGHNT, CDR2 YENEEA. The CDR3 DNA follows: TGTGCCAGCAGCTTAGATCGGGGGGTCACCGGGGAGCTGTTTTTT. Protein sequence: CASSLDRGVTGELFF.

This rearrangement joins TRBV7-9 to TRBJ2-3, with D uncertain. The CDR3 is 12 residues long. V shed 5 bases and J shed 3 bases, with 6 bases lying between them. CDR1 is SEHNR and CDR2 is FQNEAQ in the germline V gene (reference sequence). CDR3 amino acids: CASSDSTDTQYF. CDR3 DNA: TGTGCCAGCAGCGACTCTACAGATACGCAGTATTTT.

This clone occurred once. The V and J genes are TRBV3-1 (or the pseudogene TRBV3-2) and TRBJ2-2; the D gene is possibly TRBD2 (5 bases). Trimming left V 0 bases short and J 1 base short, with 6 bases between. Germline V CDR1 and CDR2: LGHDT, YNNKEL (reference sequence). There are 15 residues in the CDR3. CDR3 amino acids: CASSQERGNTGELFF. CDR3 nucleotides: TGTGCCAGCAGCCAAGAACGGGGGAACACCGGGGAGCTGTTTTTT.

The chain carries TRBV9 and TRBJ1-6; D gene unclear. The germline gives CDR1 SGDLS, CDR2 YYNGEE. This CDR3 is 13 amino acids long. V gave up 0 bases and J gave up 12 bases, with 10 bases separating them. CDR3 amino acids: CASSVDGKKPLHF. In nucleotides, the CDR3 is TGTGCCAGCAGCGTAGACGGGAAGAAACCCCTCCACTTT. Using reference TRBV9 and TRBJ1-6 for the parts outside the CDR3, the full variable domain is DSGVTQTPKHLITATGQRVTLRCSPRSGDLSVYWYQQSLDQGLQFLIQYYNGEERAKGNILERFSAQQFPDLHSELNLSSLELGDSALYFCASSVDGKKPLHFGNGTRLTVT.

CDR3 loop: CASSLLGQGASNTEAFF. The DNA of the CDR3 is TGTGCCAGCAGCCTCCTGGGTCAGGGGGCTTCGAACACTGAAGCTTTCTTT. V usage is TRBV11-2 and J usage is TRBJ1-1; 8 bases fit TRBD1. This CDR3 has 17 amino acids. J lost 1 base, V lost 5 bases, and 12 bases had no gene match. Germline V lookup: CDR1 SGHAT, CDR2 FQNNGV.